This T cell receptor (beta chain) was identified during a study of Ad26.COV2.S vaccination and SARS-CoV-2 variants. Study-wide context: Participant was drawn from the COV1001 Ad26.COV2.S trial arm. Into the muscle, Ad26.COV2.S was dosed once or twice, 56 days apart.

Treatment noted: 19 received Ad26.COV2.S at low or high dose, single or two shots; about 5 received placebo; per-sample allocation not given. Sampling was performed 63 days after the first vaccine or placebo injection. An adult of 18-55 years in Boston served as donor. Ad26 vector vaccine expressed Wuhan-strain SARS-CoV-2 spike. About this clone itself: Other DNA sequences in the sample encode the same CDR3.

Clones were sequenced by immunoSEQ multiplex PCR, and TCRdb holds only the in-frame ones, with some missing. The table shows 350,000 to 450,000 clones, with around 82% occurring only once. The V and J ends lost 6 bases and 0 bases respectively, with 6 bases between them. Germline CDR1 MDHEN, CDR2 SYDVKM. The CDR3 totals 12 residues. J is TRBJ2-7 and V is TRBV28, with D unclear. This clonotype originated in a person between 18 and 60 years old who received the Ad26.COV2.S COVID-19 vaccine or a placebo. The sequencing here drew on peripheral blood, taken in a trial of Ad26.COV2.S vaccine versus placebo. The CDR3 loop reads CASRLSSYEQYF. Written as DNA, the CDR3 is TGTGCCAGCAGGCTATCCTCCTACGAGCAGTACTTC.